This T cell receptor (beta chain) comes out of a study of immune evolution from preneoplasia to lung adenocarcinoma. Regarding the study as a whole: T cell clonality was higher in KRAS-mutant than EGFR-mutant or wild-type nodules.

Sequenced by immunoSEQ multiplex PCR; TCRdb stores in-frame clones only, minus some. The sample lists 3,700 or so clones; roughly 87% were seen once. About this clone: What it binds is not known. Different DNA sequences within this sample yield the same CDR3.

CDR1 and CDR2 from the germline V gene are SEHNR and FQNEAQ (reference sequence). The CDR3 spans 16 residues. V lost 2 bases to trimming and J lost 4 bases; unmatched junction nucleotides: 4. J is TRBJ2-1 and V is TRBV7-9, with 11 bases lining up with TRBD2. Sequencing was done on a sample of FFPE invasive lung adenocarcinoma tissue. The clonotype comes from a person aged 65-85 years with invasive lung adenocarcinoma. CDR3 in DNA: TGTGCCAGCAGCTTATACGGGACTAGCGGTTACAATGAGCAGTTCTTC. Its translation: CASSLYGTSGYNEQFF.